The clone carrying this TCR beta chain has just a few counts. What it recognizes is unknown. Primers included in the PCR were 60 Vbeta and 13 Jbeta primers. Generated by immunoSEQ multiplex PCR, the TCRdb table keeps only in-frame clones and is missing some. The data show some 200,000 clones, with approximately 70% seen just once and 2.6% held by the top ten. The data were taken from a study of cytomegalovirus exposure and HLA in healthy donors. The V gene end was trimmed by 4 bases and the J gene end by 6 bases; junction bases not matched to a gene: 8. The CDR3 has 15 amino acids. Germline values: CDR1 MDHEN, CDR2 SYDVKM. Overall study findings and caveats: It was assumed in the presence/absence analyses that sequencing depth was roughly uniform across donors.

The chain uses TRBV28 and TRBJ1-5, with 8 bases identical to TRBD1. The sequenced sample consisted of PBMCs. The sequence was obtained from a middle-aged man in good health and CMV-seropositive. This CDR3 is CASSSPGRGRQPQHF. The DNA of the CDR3 is TGTGCCAGCAGTTCACCCGGCAGGGGGCGTCAGCCCCAGCATTTT.